Listed below are T cell receptor beta chains from one sample, sequenced in a study of T cell repertoires in cytomegalovirus infection. TCRdb analysed the reads with MiXCR anew, one entry per CDR3 protein. The table has roughly 250,000 distinct CDR3 sequences, 22% seen once; the top ten hold around a sixth. The material sequenced was CD8+ T cells from PBMCs. These receptor sequences come from a human donor in good health (CMV status not recorded). Some clones in this sample may be carry-over from other donors' samples. The CDR3 runs from the conserved cysteine through the conserved F or W. D genes are given only for firm matches. Rows may omit the clone size; those that give it use once, few, many or a size class.

cdr3_nt cdr3_aa cdr3_length d_call clone_size j_call v_call
TGCGCCAGCAGCCAAGGGGGACAGGGGGTCACTGAAGCTTTCTTT CASSQGGQGVTEAFF 15 TRBD1 many TRBJ1-1 TRBV4-1
TGTGCCAGCAGTGTACAGGAGTCTTATGGCTACACCTTC CASSVQESYGYTF 13 NA NA TRBJ1-2 TRBV6-5
TGCAGTGCTATTCAGGGGTTTATTTCCTACAATGGGCAGTTCTTC CSAIQGFISYNGQFF 15 NA NA TRBJ2-1 TRBV20-1
TGTGCCAGCAGCGGAGGAGGGGTCTATGGCTACACCTTC CASSGGGVYGYTF 13 NA NA TRBJ1-2 TRBV16
TGTGCCAGCAGCTTATGGGGGTCCACTAATGAAAAACTGTTTTTT CASSLWGSTNEKLFF 15 NA NA TRBJ1-4 TRBV7-8
TGTGCCACCAGTGATTTAGGGCCAGCCACCGGGGAGCTGTTTTTT CATSDLGPATGELFF 15 NA few TRBJ2-2 TRBV24-1
TGTGCCAGCAGCTTAAATCTGGACAGGGACCCACTCTCTGGGGCCAACGTCCTGACTTTC CASSLNLDRDPLSGANVLTF 20 TRBD1 many TRBJ2-6 TRBV7-8
TGCAGCGTTGAGTCGTGGAGGGGTAGAACCGGGGAGCTGTTTTTT CSVESWRGRTGELFF 15 NA NA TRBJ2-2 TRBV29-1
TGCGCCAGCAGCCAAGAAGGGTCAGGGGGAACCACTGAAGCTTTCTTT CASSQEGSGGTTEAFF 16 TRBD1 few TRBJ1-1 TRBV4-1
TGTGCCAGCAGCGGGGTGAGAGACAATGAGCAGTTCTTC CASSGVRDNEQFF 13 NA NA TRBJ2-1 TRBV14
TGTGCCAGCAGCCAAGAGCGGGGGAGGGATGAGCAGTTCTTC CASSQERGRDEQFF 14 TRBD2 NA TRBJ2-1 TRBV4-2
TGTGCCAGCAACCTAGCGGGGGAATACAATGAGCAGTTCTTC CASNLAGEYNEQFF 14 TRBD2 few TRBJ2-1 TRBV2
TGTGCCAGCAGTTTTGCGGGCAGGGGGGCCTACGAGCAGTACTTC CASSFAGRGAYEQYF 15 NA NA TRBJ2-7 TRBV12-3/TRBV12-4
TGTGCCAGCAGCTTAGAAGCCAGTTGGCCCCAGCATTTT CASSLEASWPQHF 13 NA NA TRBJ1-5 TRBV7-2
TGTGCCAGCAGCTTAAGGGATTGTCGGACAGAGCAGTTCTTC CASSLRDCRTEQFF 14 NA NA TRBJ2-1 TRBV7-2
TGCGCCAGCAGCCAAGGGGGGCAGGGAACTTCACCCCTCCACTTT CASSQGGQGTSPLHF 15 NA few TRBJ1-6 TRBV4-1
TGTGCCAGCAGAACTTGGGACGGAGAGGGACACAATGAGCAGTTCTTC CASRTWDGEGHNEQFF 16 NA NA TRBJ2-1 TRBV12-3/TRBV12-4
TGTGCCACCAGTGATTGCCCCGTGGACGGCACTGAAGCTTTCTTT CATSDCPVDGTEAFF 15 NA NA TRBJ1-1 TRBV24-1
TGTGCCAGCAGTTCACTAGCGGACAACACCGGGGAGCTGTTTTTT CASSSLADNTGELFF 15 TRBD2 NA TRBJ2-2 TRBV2
TGCAGTGCGCCCCCCGGGACACTCTACGAGCAGTACTTC CSAPPGTLYEQYF 13 NA NA TRBJ2-7 TRBV20-1
TGTGCCAGCAGCGTCGGAGGGTCTAACACCGGGGAGCTGTTTTTT CASSVGGSNTGELFF 15 NA NA TRBJ2-2 TRBV9
TGTGCCAGCAGCCAATACCCGACCGCTCTGGGGTTCATGAACACTGAAGCTTTCTTT CASSQYPTALGFMNTEAFF 19 NA NA TRBJ1-1 TRBV7-2
TGTGCCAGCAGCCAGGCGGGGCTCTACGAGCAGTACTTC CASSQAGLYEQYF 13 NA NA TRBJ2-7 TRBV7-9
TGTGCCAGTACCCCAGGGTTGAACACTGAAGCTTTCTTT CASTPGLNTEAFF 13 NA NA TRBJ1-1 TRBV19